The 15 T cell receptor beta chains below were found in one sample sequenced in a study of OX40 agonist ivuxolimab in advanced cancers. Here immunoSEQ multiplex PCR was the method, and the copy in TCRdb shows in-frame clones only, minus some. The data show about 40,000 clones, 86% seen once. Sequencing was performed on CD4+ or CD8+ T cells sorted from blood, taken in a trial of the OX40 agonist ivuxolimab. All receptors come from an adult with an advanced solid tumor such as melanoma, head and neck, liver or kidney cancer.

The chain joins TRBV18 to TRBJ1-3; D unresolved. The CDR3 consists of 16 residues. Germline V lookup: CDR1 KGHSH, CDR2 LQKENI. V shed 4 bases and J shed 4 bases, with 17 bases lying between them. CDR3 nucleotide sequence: TGTGCCAGCTCACTAACTTCGGGCCCGCAGGGAAACACCATATATTTT. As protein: CASSLTSGPQGNTIYF.

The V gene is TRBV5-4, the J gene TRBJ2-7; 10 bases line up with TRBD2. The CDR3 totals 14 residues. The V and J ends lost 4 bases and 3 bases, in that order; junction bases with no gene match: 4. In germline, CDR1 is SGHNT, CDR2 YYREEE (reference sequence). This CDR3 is CASSEGLAFYEQYF. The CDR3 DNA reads TGTGCCAGCAGCGAGGGACTAGCGTTCTACGAGCAGTACTTC. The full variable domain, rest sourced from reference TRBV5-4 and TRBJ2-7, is ETGVTQSPTHLIKTRGQQVTLRCSSQSGHNTVSWYQQALGQGPQFIFQYYREEENGRGNFPPRFSGLQFPNYSSELNVNALELDDSALYLCASSEGLAFYEQYFGPGTRLTVT.

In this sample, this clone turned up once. The CDR3 bases are TGTGCCAGCAGCAGCTCCACAGGGGACGCAGATACGCAGTATTTT. This encodes CASSSSTGDADTQYF. The chain uses TRBV7-9 and TRBJ2-3, with 7 positions matching TRBD1. Germline V gene data show CDR1 as SEHNR and CDR2 as FQNEAQ (reference sequence). CDR3 length: 15 amino acids. The ends lost 5 bases at V and 4 bases at J; junction bases unmatched: 9.

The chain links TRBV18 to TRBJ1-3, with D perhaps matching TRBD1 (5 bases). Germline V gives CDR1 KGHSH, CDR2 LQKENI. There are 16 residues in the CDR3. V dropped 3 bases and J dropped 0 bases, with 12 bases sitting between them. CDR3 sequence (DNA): TGTGCCAGCTCACCCGGGGCCACCGGCTCTGGAAACACCATATATTTT. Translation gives CASSPGATGSGNTIYF.

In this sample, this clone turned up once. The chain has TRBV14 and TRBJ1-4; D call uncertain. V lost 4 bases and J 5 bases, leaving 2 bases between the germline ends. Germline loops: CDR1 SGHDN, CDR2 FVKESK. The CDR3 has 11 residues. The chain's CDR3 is CASSRNEKLFF. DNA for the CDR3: TGTGCCAGCAGCCGAAATGAAAAACTGTTTTTT. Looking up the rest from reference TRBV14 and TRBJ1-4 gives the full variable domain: EAGVTQFPSHSVIEKGQTVTLRCDPISGHDNLYWYRRVMGKEIKFLLHFVKESKQDESGMPNNRFLAERTGGTYSTLKVQPAELEDSGVYFCASSRNEKLFFGSGTQLSVL.

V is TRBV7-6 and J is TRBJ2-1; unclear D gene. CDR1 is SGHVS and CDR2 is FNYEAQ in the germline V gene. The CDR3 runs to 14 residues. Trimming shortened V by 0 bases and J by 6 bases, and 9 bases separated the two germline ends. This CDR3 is CASSLANLANEQFF. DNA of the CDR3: TGTGCCAGCAGCTTAGCGAACCTGGCCAATGAGCAGTTCTTC.

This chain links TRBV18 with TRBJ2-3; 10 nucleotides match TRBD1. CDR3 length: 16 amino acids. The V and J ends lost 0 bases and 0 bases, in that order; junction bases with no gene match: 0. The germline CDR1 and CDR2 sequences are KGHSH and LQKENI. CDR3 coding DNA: TGTGCCAGCTCACCACCGGACAGGGGGAGCACAGATACGCAGTATTTT. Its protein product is CASSPPDRGSTDTQYF.

CDR3 residues: CASMVRSYEQYF. CDR3 bases: TGTGCCAGCATGGTCCGATCCTACGAGCAGTACTTC. The chain combines TRBV5-4 with TRBJ2-5; D call uncertain. The tail of the sequence fits TRBJ2-7 better, so the J call may be wrong. Germline V lookup: CDR1 SGHNT, CDR2 YYREEE (reference sequence). The CDR3 spans 12 residues.

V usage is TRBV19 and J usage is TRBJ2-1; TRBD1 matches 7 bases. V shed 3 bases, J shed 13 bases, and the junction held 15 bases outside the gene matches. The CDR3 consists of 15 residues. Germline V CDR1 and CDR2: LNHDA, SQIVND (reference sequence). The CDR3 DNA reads TGTGCCAGTAGTATTGTAAGGACAGGCCCCCGCCACCAGTTCTTC. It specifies CASSIVRTGPRHQFF.

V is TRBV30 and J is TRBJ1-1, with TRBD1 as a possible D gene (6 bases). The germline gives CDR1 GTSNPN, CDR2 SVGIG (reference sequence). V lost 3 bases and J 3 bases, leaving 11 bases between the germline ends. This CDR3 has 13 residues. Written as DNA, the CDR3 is TGTGCCTGGAGGCCGGACAGTGACACTGAAGCTTTCTTT. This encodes CAWRPDSDTEAFF.

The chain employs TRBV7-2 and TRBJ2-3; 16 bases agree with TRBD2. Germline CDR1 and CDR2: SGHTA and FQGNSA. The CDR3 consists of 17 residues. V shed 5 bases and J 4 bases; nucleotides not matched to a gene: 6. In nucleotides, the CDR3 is TGTGCCAGCAGCCCGGGACTAGCGGGGGGGGTCGCAGATACGCAGTATTTT. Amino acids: CASSPGLAGGVADTQYF.

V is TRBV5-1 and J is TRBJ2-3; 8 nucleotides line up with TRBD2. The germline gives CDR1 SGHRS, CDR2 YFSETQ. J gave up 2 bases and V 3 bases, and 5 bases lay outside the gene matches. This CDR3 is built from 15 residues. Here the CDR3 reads CASSSTSGITDTQYF. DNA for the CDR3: TGCGCCAGCAGCTCTACTAGCGGAATCACAGATACGCAGTATTTT.

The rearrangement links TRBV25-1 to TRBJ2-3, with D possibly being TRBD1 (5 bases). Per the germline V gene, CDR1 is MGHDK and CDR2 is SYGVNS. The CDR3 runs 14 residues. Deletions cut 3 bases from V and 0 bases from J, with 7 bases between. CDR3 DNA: TGTGCCAGCAGTGAGGGGCCTAGCACAGATACGCAGTATTTT. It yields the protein CASSEGPSTDTQYF.

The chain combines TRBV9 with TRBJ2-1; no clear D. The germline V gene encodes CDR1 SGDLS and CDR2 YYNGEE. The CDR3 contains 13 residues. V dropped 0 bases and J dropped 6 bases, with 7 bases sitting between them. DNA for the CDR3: TGTGCCAGCAGCGTAGGTTTCTCCAATGAGCAGTTCTTC. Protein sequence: CASSVGFSNEQFF.

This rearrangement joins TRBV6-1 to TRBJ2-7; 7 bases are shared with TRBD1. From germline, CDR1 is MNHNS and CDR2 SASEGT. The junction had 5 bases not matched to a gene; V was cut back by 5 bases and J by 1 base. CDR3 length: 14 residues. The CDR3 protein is CASSPGTVSYEQYF. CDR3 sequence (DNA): TGTGCCAGCAGTCCCGGGACAGTTTCCTACGAGCAGTACTTC.